A selection of T cell receptor beta chains follows, all from one sample in a study of identical twins. Using its own MiXCR run on the 5' RACE reads, TCRdb lists one record per CDR3 protein. The sample holds 270,000 or so distinct CDR3 sequences, around 8% seen once. This same sample was also taken into another study, of yellow fever vaccine responses in identical twins.

Specimen: CD8+ T cells sorted from blood. The receptors were sampled from a woman younger than 30 in good health. The CDR3 runs from the conserved cysteine through the conserved F or W. D genes are given only for firm matches. Rows give clone size only sometimes, using once, few, many, or a class for an expanded clone.

TGTGCCAGCAGCCAAGAGGTCCGGGACAGGGCAGGGAGTACGCCGTACGAGCAGTACTTC	CASSQEVRDRAGSTPYEQYF	TRBD1	many	TRBJ2-7	TRBV3-1
TGTGCCAGCAGTCGATACGGGTCTAGCGTTGAAGAGACCCAGTACTTC	CASSRYGSSVEETQYF	NA	many	TRBJ2-5	TRBV11-2
TGTGCCAGCTCACCGCTGGGACCTTCGGAGGGCTACACCTTC	CASSPLGPSEGYTF	NA	NA	TRBJ1-2	TRBV18
TGTGCCATCAGTGGTACTAGGACTAGCGGGAACTACGAGCAGTACTTC	CAISGTRTSGNYEQYF	TRBD2	few	TRBJ2-7	TRBV10-3
TGTGCCAGCAGCTCCAAAAGACCCGGCACAGATACGCAGTATTTT	CASSSKRPGTDTQYF	NA	few	TRBJ2-3	TRBV7-8
TGTGCCAGCAGCTTAGTGCAGGGGGGAACTGAAGCTTTCTTT	CASSLVQGGTEAFF	TRBD1	few	TRBJ1-1	TRBV7-9
TGTGCCAGCAGCCCTCTCGAAACCTACGAGCAGTACTTC	CASSPLETYEQYF	NA	few	TRBJ2-7	TRBV7-2
TGCAGCGTTGAACTAGATACGCAGTATTTT	CSVELDTQYF	NA	many	TRBJ2-3	TRBV29-1
TGTGCCAGCAGCCTCCCAAGACAGGGCGAGAACTACGAGCAGTACTTC	CASSLPRQGENYEQYF	TRBD1	many	TRBJ2-7	TRBV28
TGCAGCGTCCATCTCTATGAGACCCAGTACTTC	CSVHLYETQYF	NA	many	TRBJ2-5	TRBV29-1
TGTGCCAGCAGCCCCTCGGACAGGGTGACAGATACGCAGTATTTT	CASSPSDRVTDTQYF	TRBD1	NA	TRBJ2-3	TRBV6-4
TGTGCCAGCAGCCCCAGTCCGCTCATGAACACTGAAGCTTTCTTT	CASSPSPLMNTEAFF	NA	few	TRBJ1-1	TRBV13
TGTGCCAGTAGTATAGATCGGGACAGGGGTGAAAACATTCAGTACTTC	CASSIDRDRGENIQYF	TRBD1	NA	TRBJ2-4	TRBV19
TGTGCCAGCAGCTCGCTCGTAGGTCGAGAGACCCAGTACTTC	CASSSLVGRETQYF	NA	NA	TRBJ2-5	TRBV7-9
TGTGCCAGCAGAAACCGAGAGGGTCAAGAGACCCAGTACTTC	CASRNREGQETQYF	NA	NA	TRBJ2-5	TRBV27